Detailed here is one T cell receptor (beta chain). As yet, its antigen is unknown. The source of the sample is a study of PD-L1 blockade in urothelial cancer. Study as a whole: Prior chemotherapy in patients spanned 0 to 3 regimens. The median number of T cells present in blood samples was around 150,000. General study results and limits: Pretreatment TCR clonality in blood, when below the median, was predictive of better survival.

Time point defined: pretreatment peripheral blood. This CDR3 is 14 amino acids long. Germline V CDR1 and CDR2: SEHNR, FQNEAQ (reference sequence). Trimming cost V 5 bases and J 6 bases; bases outside gene matches: 6. The protocol was immunoSEQ multiplex PCR, while the TCRdb copy is restricted to in-frame clones and leaves out a portion. The repertoire consists of almost 50,000 clones, with around 84% occurring once and the leading ten covering about 3.2%. The starting material was PBMCs, obtained around atezolizumab (anti-PD-L1) treatment. The chain uses TRBV7-9 and TRBJ1-5; the match to TRBD1 covers 8 bases. The TCR sequence derives from a man in his 70s with urothelial cancer. CDR3 protein: CASSPDRGAQPQHF. CDR3 sequence (DNA): TGTGCCAGCAGCCCCGACAGGGGAGCTCAGCCCCAGCATTTT.